This T cell receptor (beta chain) comes out of a study of post-analysis software for immune sequencing data. Findings and caveats of the study: Normalized Chao1 diversity in multiple sclerosis patients fell significantly below that of controls. Under the F measure, samples that were prepared in one batch clustered strongly together. A handful of TRBV segments, including TRBV5-6, TRBV5-1 and TRBV20-1, were more frequent in patients than controls.

A remark on this clonotype: The target antigen is unknown.

CDR3 length: 16 amino acids. Germline CDR1 SGHDN, CDR2 FVKESK. The V and J ends lost 1 base and 5 bases, in that order; junction bases with no gene match: 7. TCR beta cDNA libraries included unique molecular identifiers. One entry per CDR3 protein, called by TCRdb with MiXCR from the PCR reads. This table has 600,000 to 750,000 distinct CDR3 sequences, about 60% appearing once. The source of this sequence is a girl between 2 and 10 years old with multiple sclerosis. V is TRBV14 and J is TRBJ2-1; 8 positions match TRBD2. The sequenced sample was blood. The CDR3, as DNA: TGTGCCAGCAGCCAAGTCCCGGGGGGGCCTCACAATGAGCAGTTCTTC. This sequence encodes CASSQVPGGPHNEQFF. The whole variable domain, remainder taken from reference TRBV14 and TRBJ2-1, is EAGVTQFPSHSVIEKGQTVTLRCDPISGHDNLYWYRRVMGKEIKFLLHFVKESKQDESGMPNNRFLAERTGGTYSTLKVQPAELEDSGVYFCASSQVPGGPHNEQFFGPGTRLTVL.